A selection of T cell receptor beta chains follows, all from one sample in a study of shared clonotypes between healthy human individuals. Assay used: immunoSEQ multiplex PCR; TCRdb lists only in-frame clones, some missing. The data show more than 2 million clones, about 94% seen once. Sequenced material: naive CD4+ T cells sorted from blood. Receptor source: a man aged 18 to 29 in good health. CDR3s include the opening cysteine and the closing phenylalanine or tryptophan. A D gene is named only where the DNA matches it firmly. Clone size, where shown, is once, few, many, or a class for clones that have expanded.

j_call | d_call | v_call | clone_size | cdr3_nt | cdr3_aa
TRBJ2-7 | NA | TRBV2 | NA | TGTGCCAGCAGTAATGGCTACGAGCAGTACTTC | CASSNGYEQYF
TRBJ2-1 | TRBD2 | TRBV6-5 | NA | TGTGCCAGCAGTTACTCGAAGCGGGAGTTAGGCAATGAGCAGTTCTTC | CASSYSKRELGNEQFF
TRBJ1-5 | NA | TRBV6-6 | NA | TGTGCCAGCAAAACAGATAGCAATCAGCCCCAGCATTTT | CASKTDSNQPQHF
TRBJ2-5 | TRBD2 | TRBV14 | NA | TGTGCCAGCAGCCTACGGAGCGGGGGGTCCCGGGAGACCCAGTACTTC | CASSLRSGGSRETQYF
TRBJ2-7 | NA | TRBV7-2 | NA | TGTGCCAGCAGCTTTAGGCGGGACTCCCACGAGCAGTACTTC | CASSFRRDSHEQYF
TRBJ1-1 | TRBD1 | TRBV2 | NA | TGTGCCAGTGACCGGGACAGACTCAACACTGAAGCTTTCTTT | CASDRDRLNTEAFF
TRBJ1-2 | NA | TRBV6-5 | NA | TGTGCCAGCACACCCGGTAGGAGCTATGGCTACACCTTC | CASTPGRSYGYTF
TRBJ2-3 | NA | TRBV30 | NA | TGTGCCTGGAGTGCGGGTAGCACAGATACGCAGTATTTT | CAWSAGSTDTQYF
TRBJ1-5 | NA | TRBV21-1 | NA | TGTGCCAGCAGACTAGGGACAGGGGGCAATCAGCCCCAGCATTTT | CASRLGTGGNQPQHF
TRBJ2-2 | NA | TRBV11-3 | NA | TGTGCCAGCAGCTTTCAGCAGGGCCTCGGAGGGGAGCTGTTTTTT | CASSFQQGLGGELFF
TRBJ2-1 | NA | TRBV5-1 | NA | TGCGCCAGCAGCTTGGGTGTTTCCTACAAGGACAATGAGCAGTTCTTC | CASSLGVSYKDNEQFF
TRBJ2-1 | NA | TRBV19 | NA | TGTGCCAGTAGTGCCGCCGTAGGAGGGTGGAATGAGCAGTTCTTC | CASSAAVGGWNEQFF
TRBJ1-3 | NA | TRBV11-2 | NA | TGTGCCAGCAGCCCGGGACTCAAGGGAAACACCATATATTTT | CASSPGLKGNTIYF
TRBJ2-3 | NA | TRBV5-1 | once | TGCGCCAGCAGATTGGGGGGCAGGGCCCGCACAGATACGCAGTATTTT | CASRLGGRARTDTQYF
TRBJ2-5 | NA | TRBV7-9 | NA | TGTGCCAGCAGCCCCCACCAAGAGACCCAGTACTTC | CASSPHQETQYF
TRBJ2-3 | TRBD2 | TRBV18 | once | TGTGCCAGCTCACCTCTACTAGCGGGGGGGCAAGATACGCAGTATTTT | CASSPLLAGGQDTQYF
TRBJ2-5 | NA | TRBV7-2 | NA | TGTGCCAGCAACCAAGGGGGGTACCAAGAGACCCAGTACTTC | CASNQGGYQETQYF
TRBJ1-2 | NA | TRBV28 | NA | TGTGCCAGCACCGGACAGCGCAACTATGGCTACACCTTC | CASTGQRNYGYTF